Following are 8 T cell receptor beta chains from one sample sequenced in a study of T cells in tuberculosis. Libraries were prepared by immunoSEQ multiplex PCR; TCRdb keeps only in-frame clonotypes and omits some of them. The sample includes nearly 35,000 clones, 90% to 95% of them seen just once. Sequencing used PBMCs. The receptors derive from a donor aged 5 to 30 with latent tuberculosis or without tuberculosis infection.

Turning to this clone: The junction and the germline gene differ at one end; a read error may be behind it. The V and J genes are TRBV19 and TRBJ2-1; D may be TRBD2 (5 bases). CDR1 is LNHDA, CDR2 SQIVND, per germline (reference sequence). The CDR3 spans 16 residues. The CDR3 region is CASSIAGTLSHNEQFF. The CDR3, as DNA: TGTGCCAGTAGTATAGCGGGAACCCTCTCCCACAATGAGCAGTTCTTC.

J is TRBJ2-5 and V is TRBV2; D might be TRBD2 (5 bases). Trimming shortened V by 7 bases and J by 2 bases, and 8 bases separated the two germline ends. CDR1 SNHLY and CDR2 FYNNEI come from the germline V gene. The CDR3 has 12 residues. The CDR3 loop is CASTTGQETQYF. Written as DNA, the CDR3 is TGTGCCAGCACCACGGGACAAGAGACCCAGTACTTC.

The chain combines TRBV15 with TRBJ1-4; D call uncertain. The germline V gene has CDR1 LNHNV and CDR2 YYDKDF (reference sequence). This CDR3 has 16 amino acids. The germline V and J ends were trimmed by 1 base and 0 bases, with 9 bases remaining between them. The CDR3: CATSRVTGATNEKLFF. In nucleotides, the CDR3 is TGTGCCACCAGCAGAGTGACTGGTGCAACTAATGAAAAACTGTTTTTT. Full variable domain (remainder filled in from reference TRBV15 and TRBJ1-4): DAMVIQNPRYQVTQFGKPVTLSCSQTLNHNVMYWYQQKSSQAPKLLFHYYDKDFNNEADTPDNFQSRRPNTSFCFLDIRSPGLGDTAMYLCATSRVTGATNEKLFFGSGTQLSVL.

J is TRBJ1-1 and V is TRBV19, with TRBD1 identical over 8 bases. Looked up from germline, CDR1 is LNHDA and CDR2 is SQIVND (reference sequence). The CDR3 is made up of 13 amino acids. J lost 5 bases, V lost 6 bases, and 5 bases had no gene match. The CDR3 DNA follows: TGTGCCAGTAGCGGACAGGGATGGACTGAAGCTTTCTTT. Its protein is CASSGQGWTEAFF.

J is TRBJ1-5 and V is TRBV7-2; D perhaps matches TRBD1 (5 bases). CDR1 is SGHTA, CDR2 FQGNSA, per germline. With 5 bases removed from V and 4 bases from J, the gap between germline ends came to 15 bases. CDR3 length equals 15 residues. The CDR3 reads CASSRLRGGNQPQHF. The DNA of the CDR3 is TGTGCCAGCAGCCGCCTTCGGGGGGGAAATCAGCCCCAGCATTTT.

The chain carries TRBV2 and TRBJ1-5, with 10 positions matching TRBD1. Germline-derived CDR1 and CDR2 are SNHLY and FYNNEI. This CDR3 has 17 amino acids. The V segment lost 6 bases and the J segment 2 bases; nucleotides outside the gene matches: 10. For the CDR3, the DNA is TGTGCCAGCAGGGGACAGGGGCCTCAACTTGGCAATCAGCCCCAGCATTTT. This encodes CASRGQGPQLGNQPQHF.

The V gene is TRBV7-9, the J gene TRBJ1-5; 11 nucleotides line up with TRBD1. Germline assignment: CDR1 SEHNR and CDR2 FQNEAQ (reference sequence). The CDR3 covers 17 residues. Trimming took 4 bases from V and 5 from J; bases not matched to a gene: 10. CDR3 sequence reads: CASSWIWTGGVYQPQHF. CDR3 bases: TGTGCCAGCAGCTGGATCTGGACAGGGGGCGTTTATCAGCCCCAGCATTTT.

This sequence joins TRBV7-2 and TRBJ2-2, with D possibly TRBD2 on 5 matching bases. Trimming shortened V by 2 bases and J by 8 bases, and 15 bases separated the two germline ends. Germline assignment: CDR1 SGHTA and CDR2 FQGNSA. This CDR3 comprises 15 residues. CDR3 region: CASSLSAGSGGELFF. The CDR3 DNA is TGTGCCAGCAGCTTATCCGCTGGGAGTGGAGGGGAGCTGTTTTTT.